The rows below give T cell receptor beta chains drawn from one sample of a study of blood T cell repertoires in COVID-19. Profiled with immunoSEQ multiplex PCR; TCRdb holds only in-frame clones, not every one. The sample includes roughly 250,000 clones, around nine tenths of them seen just once. Sequenced input: PBMCs or T cells enriched from blood (not recorded which). These receptors all come from a woman in her forties or fifties who had recovered from COVID-19. The CDR3 runs from the conserved cysteine through the conserved F or W. A D gene is named only where the DNA matches it firmly. Size tells how often a clone was seen (once, few, many) or the class of an expanded clone, and some rows leave it out.

V gene	clone size	D gene	J gene	CDR3 DNA	CDR3 protein
TRBV6-5	NA	NA	TRBJ1-6	TGTGCCAGCAGCAACCAGGGGCTTGGTAATTCACCCCTCCACTTT	CASSNQGLGNSPLHF
TRBV5-6	once	NA	TRBJ1-5	TGTGCCAGCAGCACCTCAGGGGTGGGCAATCAGCCCCAGCATTTT	CASSTSGVGNQPQHF
TRBV28	NA	NA	TRBJ1-1	TGTGCCAGCAGTTTACGGGCGGGACGGCGAATCACTGAAGCTTTCTTT	CASSLRAGRRITEAFF
TRBV9	NA	NA	TRBJ2-2	TGTGCCAGCAGCCCGCGAACCGGAGGGGGGGAGCTGTTTTTT	CASSPRTGGGELFF
TRBV14	once	TRBD2	TRBJ2-1	TGTGCCAGCAGCCAAGATCTAGCAGGGACTAGCTTCTACAATGAGCAGTTCTTC	CASSQDLAGTSFYNEQFF
TRBV7-2	NA	NA	TRBJ2-7	TGTGCCAGCAGCTTACGGGGGTTGGTCCAGGCGGGCGAGCAGTACTTC	CASSLRGLVQAGEQYF
TRBV4-1	NA	TRBD2	TRBJ2-1	TGCGCCAGCAGCCGACCCCTAGCGGGAGTGAATGAGCAGTTCTTC	CASSRPLAGVNEQFF
TRBV6-2/TRBV6-3	many	TRBD1	TRBJ1-5	TGTGCCAGCAGTTCCGGGACAGATATACAGCCCCAGCATTTT	CASSSGTDIQPQHF
TRBV9	NA	TRBD1	TRBJ2-7	TGTGCCAGCAGCCCATGGACAGGGCAAGTCGGCGAGCAGTACTTC	CASSPWTGQVGEQYF
TRBV2	NA	TRBD1	TRBJ2-1	TGTGCCAGCAGTATGCGCGGGACAGGGGCCCACAATGAGCAGTTCTTC	CASSMRGTGAHNEQFF
TRBV14	NA	TRBD1	TRBJ1-2	TGTGCCAGCAGACCGACAGGGGACTATGGCTACACCTTC	CASRPTGDYGYTF
TRBV5-4	NA	TRBD2	TRBJ2-5	TGTGCCAGCAGCCTAGGGACTAGCGGGGGTCAAGAGACCCAGTACTTC	CASSLGTSGGQETQYF
TRBV18	NA	TRBD1	TRBJ1-1	TGTGCCAGCTCACCTGCAGGGGGGAACACTGAAGCTTTCTTT	CASSPAGGNTEAFF
TRBV23-1	NA	NA	TRBJ1-1	TGCGCCAGCAGTCAACCCCCCTGGGGGAGGGCCGGCACTGAAGCTTTCTTT	CASSQPPWGRAGTEAFF
TRBV7-8	NA	TRBD1	TRBJ2-1	TGTGCCAGCACCTTAAACAGGGGAAACCAGTTCTTC	CASTLNRGNQFF
TRBV28	NA	NA	TRBJ1-5	TGTGCCAGCAGTACCTACGAGGACAGACTGATTAGCAATCAGCCCCAGCATTTT	CASSTYEDRLISNQPQHF
TRBV1	NA	NA	TRBJ2-4	TGCACCAGCAGCCAATTCCGCCCCGGCGGGAGGGGCAAGAAGTACTTC	CTSSQFRPGGRGKKYF
TRBV19	NA	TRBD2	TRBJ2-7	TGTGCCAGTAGTAAGACTAGCGGGAGAGCGGTCGACGAGCAGTACTTC	CASSKTSGRAVDEQYF
TRBV5-1	NA	TRBD1	TRBJ2-6	TGCGCCAGCAGCCCGGAGGACAGGGGCCTGATCTCTGGGGCCAACGTCCTGACTTTC	CASSPEDRGLISGANVLTF
TRBV4-1	NA	TRBD2	TRBJ2-5	TGCGCCAGCAGCCAAGATCTAAGCGGGAGCCGGGAGACCCAGTACTTC	CASSQDLSGSRETQYF
TRBV5-6	NA	NA	TRBJ2-4	TGTGCCAGCAGCCCCCCTGATCGTAGCGGACTTCTAGCCAAAAACATTCAGTACTTC	CASSPPDRSGLLAKNIQYF
TRBV12-3/TRBV12-4	NA	TRBD1	TRBJ1-1	TGTGCCAGCAGAAGTGACAGGGGCACTGAAGCTTTCTTT	CASRSDRGTEAFF
TRBV5-6	NA	TRBD1	TRBJ1-1	TGTGCCAGCAGCCTCGCAGGGGGCGCGAATGAGGCTTTCTTT	CASSLAGGANEAFF
TRBV5-1	NA	NA	TRBJ1-5	TGCGCCAGCAGCTTGGGATCCGGGACACTGCTCAATCAGCCCCAGCATTTT	CASSLGSGTLLNQPQHF
TRBV6-1	NA	TRBD2	TRBJ2-7	TGTGCCAGCAGTGACGTAGCGGGAGGGACCTACGAGCAGTACTTC	CASSDVAGGTYEQYF
TRBV5-1	once	NA	TRBJ1-2	TGCGCCAGCAGGATGACACGGCATAACTATGGCTACACCTTC	CASRMTRHNYGYTF
TRBV18	NA	TRBD2	TRBJ2-7	TGTGCCAGCTCACCGGGACTAGCGGTCCAGGGCGAGCAGTACTTC	CASSPGLAVQGEQYF
TRBV7-9	NA	TRBD1	TRBJ2-3	TGTGCCAGCAGCCCTCGAGACAGGGATACAGATACGCAGTATTTT	CASSPRDRDTDTQYF
TRBV5-1	NA	TRBD1	TRBJ1-3	TGCGCCAGCAGCTCCACCGGGACAGCTGGAAACACCATATATTTT	CASSSTGTAGNTIYF
TRBV24-1	NA	TRBD1	TRBJ1-2	TGTGCCACCAGTGACAGCCGGGACAGGGAATCTAACTATGGCTACACCTTC	CATSDSRDRESNYGYTF
TRBV19	NA	NA	TRBJ1-5	TGTGCCTGCCTAGAGTCAGCTTATAGCAATCAGCCCCAGCATTTT	CACLESAYSNQPQHF
TRBV25-1	NA	TRBD1	TRBJ1-4	TGTGCCAGCAGTCCCGGGACAGGGAAGGAAAAACTGTTTTTT	CASSPGTGKEKLFF
TRBV19	NA	NA	TRBJ2-7	TGTGCCAGTAGTATATCCCCGGCCAGGGTCGGTTACGAGCAGTACTTC	CASSISPARVGYEQYF
TRBV9	NA	NA	TRBJ1-1	TGTGCCAGCAGCGGTGGACAGTACACTGAAGCTTTCTTT	CASSGGQYTEAFF
TRBV25-1	NA	NA	TRBJ1-5	TGTGCCAGCAGTGATGCAGGGTCAATCCAGCCCCAGCATTTT	CASSDAGSIQPQHF
TRBV19	NA	NA	TRBJ1-2	TGTGCCAGTAGTCCACTGGACAGTCTCTATGGCTACACCTTC	CASSPLDSLYGYTF
TRBV29-1	NA	TRBD1	TRBJ2-1	TGCAGCGTGGAGATAGGGTACCAGGGGGACAATGAGCAGTTCTTC	CSVEIGYQGDNEQFF
TRBV29-1	NA	NA	TRBJ2-1	TGCAGCGTGTCTACTAGAATCTCCTACAATGAGCAGTTCTTC	CSVSTRISYNEQFF
TRBV18	NA	NA	TRBJ2-2	TGTGCCAGCTCTCGGACTCGTGCCGGGGAGCTGTTTTTT	CASSRTRAGELFF
TRBV6-5	NA	NA	TRBJ1-1	TGTGCCAGCAGTTACTCGATCAGGGCTGCAGAAGCTTTCTTT	CASSYSIRAAEAFF
TRBV5-4	NA	NA	TRBJ2-5	TGTGCCAGCAGCCCACCCGCGACAGGGACCCAGTACTTC	CASSPPATGTQYF
TRBV11-2	once	NA	TRBJ1-1	TGTGCCAGCAGCTTTTACAGGACTGAAGCTTTCTTT	CASSFYRTEAFF
TRBV27	NA	TRBD2	TRBJ2-5	TGTGCCAGCAGTTTAAGGACTAGCGGGACTCGGGAGACCCAGTACTTC	CASSLRTSGTRETQYF
TRBV10-3	few	NA	TRBJ1-1	TGTGCCATCAAAAGGGACTTGAACACTGAAGCTTTCTTT	CAIKRDLNTEAFF
TRBV30	NA	NA	TRBJ2-1	TGTGCCTGGCAGCACGCGGGGAGCTCCTACAATGAGCAGTTCTTC	CAWQHAGSSYNEQFF
TRBV6-5	NA	TRBD1	TRBJ1-2	TGTGCCAGCAGTTTAAGACAGGGGGTTGGCTACACCTTC	CASSLRQGVGYTF